This T cell receptor beta chain appears in the sequencing data of a study of T cells in Graves' hyperthyroidism and ophthalmopathy. It was approximately 9.4 ml of fresh peripheral blood that supplied the PBMCs. Many counts were recorded for this clonotype. Regions amplified from RNA transcripts were the TCR beta CDR3 regions. First-round RT-PCR targeting the TCR CDR3 was performed with the HTBI primer set. TCRdb itself ran the multiplex PCR reads through MiXCR, one entry per CDR3 protein. The sample yields around 500,000 distinct CDR3 sequences, roughly 15% seen once. The ends were cut back, 5 bases at V and 1 base at J, with 11 bases in the middle. CDR1 is MDHEN, CDR2 SYDVKM, per germline. The CDR3 contains 14 residues.

The sample taken for sequencing was blood. This rearrangement joins TRBV28 to TRBJ1-1; weak D call: TRBD1 (6 bases). This clonotype originated in a woman in her thirties or forties with Graves' hyperthyroidism. The CDR3 reads CASSPQDRNTEAFF. CDR3 coding DNA: TGTGCCAGCAGTCCCCAGGACAGGAACACTGAAGCTTTCTTT.